What follows is one T cell receptor beta chain and its context. This sample stems from a study of CD4+ T cells in melanoma. Clones were read by immunoSEQ multiplex PCR, and TCRdb kept only the in-frame ones, dropping some. The data contain fewer than 150,000 clones, nearly 95% of them seen just once; the ten biggest clones take up 1.5%. The V and J ends lost 1 base and 5 bases respectively, with 12 bases between them. Germline V CDR1 and CDR2: SGHTA, FQGNSA. This CDR3 is built from 15 residues. This clonotype was obtained from a human donor with melanoma. This chain uses TRBV7-2 with TRBJ2-1; D might be TRBD1 (5 bases). CDR3: CASSLVGVGNNEQFF. Written as DNA, the CDR3 is TGTGCCAGCAGCTTAGTAGGGGTGGGGAACAATGAGCAGTTCTTC.